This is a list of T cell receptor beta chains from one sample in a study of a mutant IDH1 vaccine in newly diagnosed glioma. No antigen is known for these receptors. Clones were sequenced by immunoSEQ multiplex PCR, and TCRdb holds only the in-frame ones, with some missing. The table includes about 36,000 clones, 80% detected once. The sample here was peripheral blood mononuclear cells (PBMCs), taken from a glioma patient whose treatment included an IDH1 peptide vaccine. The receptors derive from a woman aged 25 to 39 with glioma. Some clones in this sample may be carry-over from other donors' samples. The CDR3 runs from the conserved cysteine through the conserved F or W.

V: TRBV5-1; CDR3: CASSGTSYTGELFF
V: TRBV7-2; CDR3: CASSTGPNDEQFF
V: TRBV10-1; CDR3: CASSGSLGPQYF
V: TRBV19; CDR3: CASGGRAHEQYF
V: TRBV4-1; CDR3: CASSQPAMNTEAFF
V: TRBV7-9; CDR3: CASSLGDSYEQYF
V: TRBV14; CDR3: CASSQEGQGAFYGYTF
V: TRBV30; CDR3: CAWSVTGANVLTF
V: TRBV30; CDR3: CAWSGGRVLRANVLTF
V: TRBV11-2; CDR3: CASSLTWGSNQPQHF
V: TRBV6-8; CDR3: CASNCGFF
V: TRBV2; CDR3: CASSWGVGEKLFF
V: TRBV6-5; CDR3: CASSKDRGQETQYF
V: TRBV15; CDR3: CATSRGTGGMIRNEQFF
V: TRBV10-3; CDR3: CAINSLRTVNYGYTF
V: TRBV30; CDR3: CAWSVGGASEAFF
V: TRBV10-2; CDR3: CASSESPGNYNEQFF
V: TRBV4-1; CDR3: CASSQHRSAGYTF
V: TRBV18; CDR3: CASSPGANQPQHF
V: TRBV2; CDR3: CASREGQVGYGYTF
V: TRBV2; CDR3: CASRGTGNQPQHF
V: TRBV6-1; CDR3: CASSEGGRYGYTF
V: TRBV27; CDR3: CASKRTAVYSNQPQHF
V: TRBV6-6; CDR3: CASSPSGIWGYGYTF
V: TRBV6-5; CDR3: CGSRSSYNEQFF
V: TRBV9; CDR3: CASSVETRGGSYNEQFF
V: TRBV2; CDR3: CASNPEGGTGELFF
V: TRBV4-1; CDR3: CASSLGGGNQPQHF
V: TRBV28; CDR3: CASSFTGDWADTQYF
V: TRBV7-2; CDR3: CASSLGVGTGGRRPEAFF
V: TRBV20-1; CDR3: CSVGGDYGYTF
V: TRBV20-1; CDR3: CSAGPAGELFF
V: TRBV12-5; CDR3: CASARGTEAFF
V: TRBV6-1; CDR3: CASSWGERQYF
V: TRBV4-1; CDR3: CASSHSGTGPYEQYF
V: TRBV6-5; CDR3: CASSSPGLNIQYF